A selection of T cell receptor beta chains follows, all from one sample in a study of vaccination and CD4 T cells after COVID-19. These receptors' antigens are unknown. TCRdb reprocessed the PCR reads via MiXCR and lists one record per CDR3 protein. The table has 520 or so distinct CDR3 sequences, roughly 15% seen once. Material: CD4+ T cells from blood, cultured in vitro. The receptors originated from a human donor in good health. CDR3s include the opening cysteine and the closing phenylalanine or tryptophan. A D gene is named only where the DNA matches it firmly. Size values are once, few and many counts, or a class for expanded clones, and some rows have none.

D: TRBD2
J: TRBJ2-5
size: medium-sized
V: TRBV7-2
DNA: TGTGCCACCGGACTAGCGGGGGGGCCGTGGGAGACCCAGTACTTC
CDR3: CATGLAGGPWETQYF

D: -
J: TRBJ2-7
size: few
V: TRBV5-4
DNA: TGTGCCACCTCGACGGCGGGCTCCTACGAGCAGTACTTC
CDR3: CATSTAGSYEQYF

D: TRBD1
J: TRBJ1-1
size: few
V: TRBV5-5
DNA: TGTGCCAGCAGCGCCTCGGACAGGGGGAACACTGAAGCTTTCTTT
CDR3: CASSASDRGNTEAFF

D: -
J: TRBJ1-2
size: few
V: TRBV5-1
DNA: TGCGCCAGCAGCGCGGGGGGCTCAGCTAACTATGGCTACACCTTC
CDR3: CASSAGGSANYGYTF

D: -
J: TRBJ2-3
size: -
V: TRBV20-1
DNA: TGCAGTGCTAGAGATCATGGGACTCGCACAGATACGCAGTATTTT
CDR3: CSARDHGTRTDTQYF

D: -
J: TRBJ2-5
size: hyperexpanded
V: TRBV12-3/TRBV12-4
DNA: TGTGCCAGCAGCCCAATTTGGGGTCAAGAGACCCAGTACTTC
CDR3: CASSPIWGQETQYF

D: -
J: TRBJ1-2
size: large
V: TRBV20-1
DNA: TGCAGTGCTAGAAGATCGAACTATGGCTACACCTTC
CDR3: CSARRSNYGYTF

D: -
J: TRBJ1-1
size: few
V: TRBV5-1
DNA: TGCGCCAGCAGCTTGCGCTCGGGGACTGAAGCTTTCTTT
CDR3: CASSLRSGTEAFF

D: -
J: TRBJ2-1
size: medium-sized
V: TRBV27
DNA: TGTGCCAGCACCGCTTCTTATAACAATGAGCAGTTCTTC
CDR3: CASTASYNNEQFF

D: -
J: TRBJ1-4
size: -
V: TRBV19
DNA: TGTGCCAGTAGTATCATTGGACATTCCAATGAAAAACTGTTTTTT
CDR3: CASSIIGHSNEKLFF

D: -
J: TRBJ2-4
size: -
V: TRBV19
DNA: TGTGCCAGTGTACCCCAGGGAGCCAAAAACATTCAGTACTTC
CDR3: CASVPQGAKNIQYF

D: TRBD2
J: TRBJ2-7
size: -
V: TRBV7-2
DNA: TGTGCCAGCAGCTTTTTAGCGGGGGTTCCGGACGAGCAGTACTTC
CDR3: CASSFLAGVPDEQYF

D: TRBD1
J: TRBJ2-1
size: -
V: TRBV19
DNA: TGTGCCAGTAGAATGTCCGGGACAGGGGGCTCCAATGAGCAGTTCTTC
CDR3: CASRMSGTGGSNEQFF

D: -
J: TRBJ2-2
size: medium-sized
V: TRBV11-1
DNA: TGTGCCAGCAGCTTACCGCAGGGGTATGGTGGGGAGCTGTTTTTT
CDR3: CASSLPQGYGGELFF

D: -
J: TRBJ2-1
size: few
V: TRBV6-1
DNA: TGTGCCAGCAGGTCACTCCGGTTGAATGAGCAGTTCTTC
CDR3: CASRSLRLNEQFF

D: -
J: TRBJ2-5
size: large
V: TRBV6-1
DNA: TGTGCCAGCAGTGAAGCCCAGACAAGGGGGAAGGAGACCCAGTACTTC
CDR3: CASSEAQTRGKETQYF

D: -
J: TRBJ2-5
size: few
V: TRBV11-2
DNA: TGTGCCAGCAGCTTACAAGAGACCCAGTACTTC
CDR3: CASSLQETQYF

D: TRBD1
J: TRBJ1-2
size: large
V: TRBV28
DNA: TGTGCCAGCAGTTTAGGCAGGGGGTTCTATGGCTACACCTTC
CDR3: CASSLGRGFYGYTF

D: -
J: TRBJ1-5
size: large
V: TRBV10-3
DNA: TGTGCCATCAGTGAGACGGGGGCGAGTCAGCCCCAGCATTTT
CDR3: CAISETGASQPQHF

D: TRBD1
J: TRBJ2-7
size: few
V: TRBV9
DNA: TGTGCCAGCAGCGCTTCGACAGGGGGAATGGGAGAGCAGTACTTC
CDR3: CASSASTGGMGEQYF

D: -
J: TRBJ1-3
size: few
V: TRBV12-3/TRBV12-4
DNA: TGTGCCAGCAGTTTAACCACTCCCGGAAACACCATATATTTT
CDR3: CASSLTTPGNTIYF

D: TRBD2
J: TRBJ2-2
size: few
V: TRBV6-1
DNA: TGTGCCAGCAGTAAGGGACTAGCGAGGTCCGGGGAGCTGTTTTTT
CDR3: CASSKGLARSGELFF

D: -
J: TRBJ2-5
size: -
V: TRBV18
DNA: TGTGCCAGCTCACCTGAGTCGGGTAGCGAGACCCAGTACTTC
CDR3: CASSPESGSETQYF

D: -
J: TRBJ1-1
size: medium-sized
V: TRBV7-9
DNA: TGTGCCAGCATCCCCCCGGGGTGGACAGAGGGGTTCGACACTGAAGCTTTCTTT
CDR3: CASIPPGWTEGFDTEAFF

D: -
J: TRBJ1-1
size: medium-sized
V: TRBV20-1
DNA: TGCAGTGCTAGAGTGAACCCTGGAACGGGCGGACAGTCGAACACTGAAGCTTTCTTT
CDR3: CSARVNPGTGGQSNTEAFF

D: -
J: TRBJ1-2
size: -
V: TRBV4-1
DNA: TGCGCCAGCAGCCAAGCTTCTCAGGGGATCTATGGCTACACCTTC
CDR3: CASSQASQGIYGYTF

D: -
J: TRBJ2-1
size: -
V: TRBV7-3
DNA: TGTGCCAGCAGCTCAAGGAGCTCGAGCTCCTACAATGAGCAGTCCTTC
CDR3: CASSSRSSSSYNEQSF

D: -
J: TRBJ1-4
size: -
V: TRBV28
DNA: TGTGCCAGCAGCCTACCCCACAGATTTGGGGAAAAACTGTTTTTT
CDR3: CASSLPHRFGEKLFF

D: -
J: TRBJ1-4
size: -
V: TRBV29-1
DNA: TGCAGCGTCGGCAGGTCCTCTGGGACTAATGAAAAACTGTTTTTT
CDR3: CSVGRSSGTNEKLFF

D: TRBD2
J: TRBJ2-1
size: few
V: TRBV4-2
DNA: TGTGCCAGCAGCCAAGCGACAATTGGACTAGCGGATGAGCAGTTCTTC
CDR3: CASSQATIGLADEQFF

D: TRBD1
J: TRBJ2-5
size: medium-sized
V: TRBV6-1
DNA: TGTGCCAGCAGTGACGGACAGGGGAAAGAGACCCAGTACTTC
CDR3: CASSDGQGKETQYF

D: TRBD2
J: TRBJ2-7
size: few
V: TRBV18
DNA: TGTGCCAGCTCACGAACGCAGGGAGGGAGGTACGAGCAGTACTTC
CDR3: CASSRTQGGRYEQYF

D: -
J: TRBJ1-1
size: few
V: TRBV4-3
DNA: TGCGCCAGCAGCCAAGATTGGGGGGGGGAGGACACTGAAGCTTTCTTT
CDR3: CASSQDWGGEDTEAFF

D: -
J: TRBJ1-2
size: medium-sized
V: TRBV6-1
DNA: TGTGCCAGCAGTCCGGGAAGGCAAAGCTATGGCTACACCTTC
CDR3: CASSPGRQSYGYTF

D: -
J: TRBJ1-3
size: -
V: TRBV5-1
DNA: TGCGCCAGCAGCTTGGTTAGCTCTGGAAACACCATATATTTT
CDR3: CASSLVSSGNTIYF

D: -
J: TRBJ2-4
size: few
V: TRBV11-2
DNA: TGTGCCAGCAGCTCGGCGGGGATAGGAGACATTCAGTACTTC
CDR3: CASSSAGIGDIQYF